The rows below give T cell receptor beta chains drawn from one sample of a study of monozygotic twins with inflammatory bowel disease. TCRdb reworked the 5' RACE reads into one entry per CDR3 protein, no DNA. In total, the table holds more than 300,000 distinct CDR3 sequences. The sequenced sample consisted of blood. These receptor sequences come from a human donor with ulcerative colitis or Crohn's disease, or a healthy co-twin of an affected twin (not recorded which). The CDR3 runs from the conserved cysteine through the conserved F or W.

>TRBJ2-1|TRBV7-3
CASSLTSGGPYNEQFF
>TRBJ1-1|TRBV25-1
CASSAFRGKNAEAFF
>TRBJ1-2|TRBV5-4
CASTSGALVYGYTF
>TRBJ2-1|TRBV7-8
CASSRRGGISFEQFF
>TRBJ2-4|TRBV7-2
CASSQTGYSKNIQYF
>TRBJ2-7|TRBV6-2/TRBV6-3
CASRPWAGEQYF
>TRBJ2-1|TRBV2
CASSQVTLGNEQFF
>TRBJ2-4|TRBV19
CASSIPSRQLIQYF
>TRBJ2-4|TRBV6-6
CASQRDGGQYF
>TRBJ2-1|TRBV5-1
CASSLGRGRGRNQSYNEQFF
>TRBJ2-1|TRBV6-2/TRBV6-3
CASTRQGSYNEQFF